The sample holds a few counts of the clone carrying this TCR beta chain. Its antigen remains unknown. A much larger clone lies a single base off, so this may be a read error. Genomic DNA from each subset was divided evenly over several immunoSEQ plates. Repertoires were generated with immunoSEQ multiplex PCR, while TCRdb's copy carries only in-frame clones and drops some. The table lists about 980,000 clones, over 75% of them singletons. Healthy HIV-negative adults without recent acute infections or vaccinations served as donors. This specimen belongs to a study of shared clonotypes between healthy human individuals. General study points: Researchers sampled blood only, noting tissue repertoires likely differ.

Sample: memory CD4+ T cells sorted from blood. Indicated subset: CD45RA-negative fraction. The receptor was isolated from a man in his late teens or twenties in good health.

The CDR3 DNA sequence: TGTGCCAGCAGCCCGGGACAGCTCTCTGGAAACACCATATATTTT. Translation: CASSPGQLSGNTIYF. The J gene is TRBJ1-3, the V gene TRBV7-2; 7 nucleotides align to TRBD1. CDR1 is SGHTA and CDR2 is FQGNSA in the germline V gene. This CDR3 is built from 15 residues. With 5 bases clipped from V and 0 bases from J, the junction kept 4 bases outside the gene matches.